These 3 T cell receptor beta chains came from one sample sequenced in a study of shared T cell receptors in the human thymus. Generated by immunoSEQ multiplex PCR, the TCRdb table keeps only in-frame clones and is missing some. Here the sample spans some 660,000 clones, more than 75% being singletons. These data also featured in a second study, about human thymus T cells.

The sample consisted of thymocytes. The receptor set was obtained from a boy in the first two years of life with a congenital heart defect.

This clone has a single count. The rearrangement links TRBV4-3 to TRBJ2-2, with TRBD2 matching 11 bases. Germline values: CDR1 LGHNA, CDR2 YSLEER. The CDR3 totals 17 residues. V lost 1 base and J lost 2; bases outside the gene matches: 3. CDR3 in DNA: TGCGCCAGCAGCCAAGCCCGACTAGCGGGAAACACCGGGGAGCTGTTTTTT. This gives the protein CASSQARLAGNTGELFF.

This chain joins TRBV18 and TRBJ1-6; tentatively, D is TRBD1 (6 bases). With 0 bases removed from V and 8 bases from J, the gap between germline ends came to 8 bases. The germline CDR1 and CDR2 sequences are KGHSH and LQKENI. This CDR3 has 14 amino acids. CDR3 nucleotide sequence: TGTGCCAGCTCACCACCAGGGGGTGATTCACCCCTCCACTTT. Its protein is CASSPPGGDSPLHF.

The chain recombines TRBV5-1 with TRBJ2-7; tentatively, D is TRBD1 (6 bases). CDR3 length: 12 amino acids. Per germline, CDR1 SGHRS and CDR2 YFSETQ. The V and J ends lost 3 bases and 6 bases respectively, with 10 bases between them. CDR3 coding DNA: TGCGCCAGCAGCTACAGGGATCGCGAGCAGTACTTC. This translates into CASSYRDREQYF. The full variable domain, in which reference TRBV5-1 and TRBJ2-7 provide the parts outside the CDR3, is KAGVTQTPRYLIKTRGQQVTLSCSPISGHRSVSWYQQTPGQGLQFLFEYFSETQRNKGNFPGRFSGRQFSNSRSEMNVSTLELGDSALYLCASSYRDREQYFGPGTRLTVT.